This T cell receptor (beta chain) stems from a study of T cell changes during pregnancy in multiple sclerosis. CDR3 length: 11 residues. Germline V gene sequence: CDR1 MDHEN, CDR2 SYDVKM. The germline V and J ends were trimmed by 7 bases and 4 bases, with 4 bases remaining between them. Assay: immunoSEQ multiplex PCR; the TCRdb copy retains only in-frame clones and omits some. The sample has 50,000 to 80,000 clones; roughly 92% are singletons. The starting material was peripheral blood, obtained in the second trimester of pregnancy. This rearrangement joins TRBV28 to TRBJ2-2; no reliable D call. The clonotype was recovered from a female donor with multiple sclerosis, enrolled in a pregnancy study. The CDR3 here is CASTGTGELFF. The CDR3 DNA follows: TGTGCCAGCACCGGCACCGGGGAGCTGTTTTTT. Full variable domain (rest looked up from reference TRBV28 and TRBJ2-2): DVKVTQSSRYLVKRTGEKVFLECVQDMDHENMFWYRQDPGLGLRLIYFSYDVKMKEKGDIPEGYSVSREKKERFSLILESASTNQTSMYLCASTGTGELFFGEGSRLTVL.